This T cell receptor (beta chain) was obtained from a study of long-term antiretroviral therapy in people with HIV. Broader study findings: Clones that had undergone expansion before ART prevailed in the repertoire throughout all time points. In samples taken after ART, diversity increased but remained below transplant donor control levels.

Only United States sites treated participants with HIV. This CDR3 has 14 amino acids. Per the germline V gene, CDR1 is SGHVS and CDR2 is FQNEAQ. Trimming removed 0 bases from V and 8 bases from J, with 13 bases in between. This clone was counted a few times. The antigen is not known. Assay version v3.0 of immunoSEQ was used, and it was run at survey level. For every sample, sequencing targeted roughly 40,000-50,000 T-cell genomes. Profiled with immunoSEQ multiplex PCR; TCRdb holds only in-frame clones, not every one. This table holds more than 15,000 clones, roughly 88% found once. This TCR was recovered from a woman under 40 with HIV. The sequencing used unsorted PBMCs, collected about 2.4 years before starting antiretroviral therapy. The V and J genes are TRBV7-8 and TRBJ1-2; TRBD1 is a possible D gene (6 bases). The CDR3, as DNA: TGTGCCAGCAGCTTAGCATCACAGGGTCGGGGCTACACCTTC. Protein sequence: CASSLASQGRGYTF. Full variable domain (outside the CDR3, taken from reference TRBV7-8 and TRBJ1-2): GAGVSQSPRYKVAKRGQDVALRCDPISGHVSLFWYQQALGQGPEFLTYFQNEAQLDKSGLPSDRFFAERPEGSVSTLKIQRTQQEDSAVYLCASSLASQGRGYTFGSGTRLTVV.